This T cell receptor beta chain was captured by sequencing in a study of somatic mutations in cytotoxic T cells in rheumatoid arthritis. Broader study findings: It was found that CD8+ T-cell clonality in rheumatoid arthritis patients did not differ significantly from that in age-matched healthy controls.

Germline V gene data show CDR1 as SQVTM and CDR2 as ANQGSEA. V was pared by 1 base and J by 2 bases, with 19 bases of the junction left unmatched. CDR3 length: 20 residues. Sequencing used immunoSEQ multiplex PCR; TCRdb keeps in-frame clones, though not all of them. The sample holds 20,000 or so clones, almost 85% seen once. Points on this clone: As yet, its antigen is unknown.

The chain combines TRBV29-1 with TRBJ2-7; TRBD1 matches at 11 bases. The material sequenced was CD8+ T cells sorted from blood. The TCR originated in an adult with rheumatoid arthritis. The CDR3 DNA follows: TGCAGCGTTGAAGTCACAAACCTGGTGGGGGGACAGGGGGAGCCCTACGAGCAGTACTTC. It is translated as CSVEVTNLVGGQGEPYEQYF.